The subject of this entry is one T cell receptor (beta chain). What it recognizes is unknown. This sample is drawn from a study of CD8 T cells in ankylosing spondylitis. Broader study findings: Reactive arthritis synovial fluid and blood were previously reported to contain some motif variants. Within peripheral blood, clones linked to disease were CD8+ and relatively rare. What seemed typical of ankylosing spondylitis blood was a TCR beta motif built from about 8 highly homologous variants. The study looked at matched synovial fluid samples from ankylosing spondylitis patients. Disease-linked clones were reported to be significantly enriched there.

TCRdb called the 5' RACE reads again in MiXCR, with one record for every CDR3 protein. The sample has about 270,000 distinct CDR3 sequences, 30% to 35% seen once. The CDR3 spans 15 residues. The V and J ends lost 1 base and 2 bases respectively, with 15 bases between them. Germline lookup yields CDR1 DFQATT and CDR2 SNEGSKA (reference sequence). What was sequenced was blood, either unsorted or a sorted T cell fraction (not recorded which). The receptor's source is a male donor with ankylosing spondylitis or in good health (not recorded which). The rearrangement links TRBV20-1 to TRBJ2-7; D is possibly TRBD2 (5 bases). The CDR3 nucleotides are TGCAGTGCTAGAGTCGCCGAGGGAAGTACCTACGAGCAGTACTTC. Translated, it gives CSARVAEGSTYEQYF.